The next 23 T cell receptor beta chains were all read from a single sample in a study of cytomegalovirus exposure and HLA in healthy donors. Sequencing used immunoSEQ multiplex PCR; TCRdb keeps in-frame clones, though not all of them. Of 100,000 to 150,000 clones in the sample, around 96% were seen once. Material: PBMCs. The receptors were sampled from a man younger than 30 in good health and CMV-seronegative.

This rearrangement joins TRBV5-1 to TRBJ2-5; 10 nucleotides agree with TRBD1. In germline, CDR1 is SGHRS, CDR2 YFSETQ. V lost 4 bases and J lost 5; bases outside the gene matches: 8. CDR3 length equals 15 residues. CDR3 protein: CASSTGTGVGETQYF. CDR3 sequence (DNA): TGCGCCAGCAGCACCGGGACAGGGGTCGGGGAGACCCAGTACTTC.

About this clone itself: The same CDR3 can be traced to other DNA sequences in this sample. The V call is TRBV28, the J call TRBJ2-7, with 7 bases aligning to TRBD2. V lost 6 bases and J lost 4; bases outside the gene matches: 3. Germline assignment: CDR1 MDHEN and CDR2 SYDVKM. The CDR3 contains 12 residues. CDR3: CASSRGRYEQYF. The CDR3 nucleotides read TGTGCCAGCAGCCGCGGGAGATACGAGCAGTACTTC.

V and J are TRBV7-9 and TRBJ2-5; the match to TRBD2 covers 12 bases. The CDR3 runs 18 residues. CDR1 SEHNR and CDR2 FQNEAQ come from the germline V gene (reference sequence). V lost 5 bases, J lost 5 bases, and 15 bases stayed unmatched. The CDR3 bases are TGTGCCAGCAGCCCGGAGGGTCTACTAGCGGGAGGCCGGGAGACCCAGTACTTC. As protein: CASSPEGLLAGGRETQYF. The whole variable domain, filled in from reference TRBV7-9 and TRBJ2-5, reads DTGVSQNPRHKITKRGQNVTFRCDPISEHNRLYWYRQTLGQGPEFLTYFQNEAQLEKSRLLSDRFSAERPKGSFSTLEIQRTEQGDSAMYLCASSPEGLLAGGRETQYFGPGTRLLVL.

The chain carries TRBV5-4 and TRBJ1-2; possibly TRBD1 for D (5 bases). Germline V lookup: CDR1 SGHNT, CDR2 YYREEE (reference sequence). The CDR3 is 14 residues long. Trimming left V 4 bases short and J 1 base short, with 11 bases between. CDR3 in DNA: TGTGCCAGCAGCGAGCCCCAGGGTAACTATGGCTACACCTTC. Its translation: CASSEPQGNYGYTF.

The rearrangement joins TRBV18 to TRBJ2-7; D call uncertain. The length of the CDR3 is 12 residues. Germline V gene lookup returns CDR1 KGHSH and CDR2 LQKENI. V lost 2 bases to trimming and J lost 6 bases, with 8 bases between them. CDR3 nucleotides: TGTGCCAGCTCACCAAGCAGGCCCGAGCAGTACTTC. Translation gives CASSPSRPEQYF.

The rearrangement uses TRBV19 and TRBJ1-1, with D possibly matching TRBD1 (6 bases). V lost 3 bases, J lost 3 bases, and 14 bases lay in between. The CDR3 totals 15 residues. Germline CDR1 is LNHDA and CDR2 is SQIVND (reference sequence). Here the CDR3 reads CASSIQGYGDTEAFF. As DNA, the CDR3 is TGTGCCAGTAGTATCCAGGGGTATGGGGACACTGAAGCTTTCTTT.

The CDR3 DNA follows: TGTGCCAGCAGAGCCACAGGGATATCCGGGGAGCTGTTTTTT. Amino acids: CASRATGISGELFF. The chain has TRBV7-3 and TRBJ2-2; D may be TRBD1 (6 bases). V gave up 6 bases and J gave up 6 bases, with 14 bases separating them. The CDR3 is 14 residues long. CDR1 and CDR2 (germline): SGHTA, FQGTGA.

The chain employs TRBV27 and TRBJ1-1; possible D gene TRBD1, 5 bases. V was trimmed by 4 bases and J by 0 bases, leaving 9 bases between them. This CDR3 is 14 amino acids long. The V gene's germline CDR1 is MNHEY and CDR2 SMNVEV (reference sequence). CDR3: CASSWTFMNTEAFF. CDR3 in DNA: TGTGCCAGCAGTTGGACATTCATGAACACTGAAGCTTTCTTT.

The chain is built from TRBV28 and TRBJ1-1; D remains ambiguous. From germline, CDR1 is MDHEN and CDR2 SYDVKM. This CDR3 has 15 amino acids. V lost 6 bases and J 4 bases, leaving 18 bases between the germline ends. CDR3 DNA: TGTGCCAGCAGCCCCCTCGGTGGGCCCCTCACTGAAGCTTTCTTT. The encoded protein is CASSPLGGPLTEAFF.

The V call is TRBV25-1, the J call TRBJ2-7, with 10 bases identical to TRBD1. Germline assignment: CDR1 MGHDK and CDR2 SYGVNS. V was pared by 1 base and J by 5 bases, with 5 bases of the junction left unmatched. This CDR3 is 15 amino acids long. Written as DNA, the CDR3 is TGTGCCAGCAGTGAATTGAGGACAGGGGGTAACGAGCAGTACTTC. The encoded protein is CASSELRTGGNEQYF.

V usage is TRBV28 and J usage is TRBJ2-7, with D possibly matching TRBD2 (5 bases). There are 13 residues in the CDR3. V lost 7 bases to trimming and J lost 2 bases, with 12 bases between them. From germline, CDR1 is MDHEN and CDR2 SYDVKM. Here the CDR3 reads CASIDGVTYEQYF. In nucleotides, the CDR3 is TGTGCCAGCATAGACGGGGTCACCTACGAGCAGTACTTC.

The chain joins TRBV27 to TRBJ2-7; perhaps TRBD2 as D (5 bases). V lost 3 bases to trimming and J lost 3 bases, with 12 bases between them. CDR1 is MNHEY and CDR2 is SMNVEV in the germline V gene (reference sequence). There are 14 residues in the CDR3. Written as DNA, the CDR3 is TGTGCCAGCAGTTTGACCGCACGGGGCTACGAGCAGTACTTC. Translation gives CASSLTARGYEQYF.

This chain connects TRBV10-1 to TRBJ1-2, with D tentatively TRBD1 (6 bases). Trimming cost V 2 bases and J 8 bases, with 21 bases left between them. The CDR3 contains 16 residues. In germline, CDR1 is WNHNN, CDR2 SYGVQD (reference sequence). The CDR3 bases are TGCGCCAGCAGTGAGGGTGAGGGGGGGGGAGATGAGGGCTACACCTTC. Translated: CASSEGEGGGDEGYTF.

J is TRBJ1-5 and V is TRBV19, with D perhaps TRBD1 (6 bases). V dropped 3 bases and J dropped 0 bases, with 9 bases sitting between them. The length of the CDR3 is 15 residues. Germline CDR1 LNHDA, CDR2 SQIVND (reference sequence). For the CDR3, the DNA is TGTGCCAGTAGTATCTGGACAGATAGCAATCAGCCCCAGCATTTT. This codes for CASSIWTDSNQPQHF.

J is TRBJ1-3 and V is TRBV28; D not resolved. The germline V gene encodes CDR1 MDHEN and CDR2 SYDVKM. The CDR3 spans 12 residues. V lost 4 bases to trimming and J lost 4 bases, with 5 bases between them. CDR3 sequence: CASSSIGNTIYF. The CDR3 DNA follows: TGTGCCAGCAGTTCTATCGGAAACACCATATATTTT.

Written as DNA, the CDR3 is TGTGCCTGGAGTGGAGGGTCGTCAGGGGTTCAGCCCCAGCATTTT. Protein product: CAWSGGSSGVQPQHF. The gene calls are TRBV30 and TRBJ1-5, with a possible D match to TRBD1 (6 bases). The V gene lost 1 base and the J gene lost 6 bases, with 16 bases spanning the gap. Germline CDR1 and CDR2: GTSNPN and SVGIG (reference sequence). This CDR3 contains 15 residues.

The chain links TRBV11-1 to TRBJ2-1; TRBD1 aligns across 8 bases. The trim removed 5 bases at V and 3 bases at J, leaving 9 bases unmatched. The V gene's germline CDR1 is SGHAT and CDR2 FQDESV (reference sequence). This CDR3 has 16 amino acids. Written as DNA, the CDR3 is TGTGCCAGCAGCCCGTATCAGGGGGCGGTCTACAATGAGCAGTTCTTC. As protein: CASSPYQGAVYNEQFF.

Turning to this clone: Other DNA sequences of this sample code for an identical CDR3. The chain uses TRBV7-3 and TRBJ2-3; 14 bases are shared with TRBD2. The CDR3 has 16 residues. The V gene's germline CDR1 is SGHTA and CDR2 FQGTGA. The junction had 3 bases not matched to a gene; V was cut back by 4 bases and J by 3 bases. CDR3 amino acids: CASSSGLAGGTDTQYF. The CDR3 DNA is TGTGCCAGCAGCTCCGGACTAGCGGGAGGTACAGATACGCAGTATTTT.

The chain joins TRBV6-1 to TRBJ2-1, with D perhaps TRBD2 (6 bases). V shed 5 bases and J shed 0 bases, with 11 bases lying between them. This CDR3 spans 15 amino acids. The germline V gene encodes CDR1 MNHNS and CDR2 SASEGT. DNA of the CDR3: TGTGCCAGCAGTTGGGACTTGAGCTCCTACAATGAGCAGTTCTTC. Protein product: CASSWDLSSYNEQFF.

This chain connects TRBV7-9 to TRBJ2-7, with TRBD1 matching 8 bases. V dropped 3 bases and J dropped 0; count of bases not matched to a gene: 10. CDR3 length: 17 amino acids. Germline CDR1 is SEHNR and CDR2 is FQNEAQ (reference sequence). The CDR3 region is CASSFFGSGTGSYEQYF. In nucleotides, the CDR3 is TGTGCCAGCAGCTTCTTTGGTTCCGGGACAGGCTCCTACGAGCAGTACTTC. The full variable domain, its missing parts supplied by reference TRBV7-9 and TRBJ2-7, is DTGVSQNPRHKITKRGQNVTFRCDPISEHNRLYWYRQTLGQGPEFLTYFQNEAQLEKSRLLSDRFSAERPKGSFSTLEIQRTEQGDSAMYLCASSFFGSGTGSYEQYFGPGTRLTVT.

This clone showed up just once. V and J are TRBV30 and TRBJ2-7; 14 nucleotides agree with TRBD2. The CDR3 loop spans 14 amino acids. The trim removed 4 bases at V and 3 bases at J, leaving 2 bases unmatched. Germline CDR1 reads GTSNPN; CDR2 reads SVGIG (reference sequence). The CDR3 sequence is CAWTGLAGGYEQYF. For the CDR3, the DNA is TGTGCCTGGACCGGACTAGCGGGAGGCTACGAGCAGTACTTC.

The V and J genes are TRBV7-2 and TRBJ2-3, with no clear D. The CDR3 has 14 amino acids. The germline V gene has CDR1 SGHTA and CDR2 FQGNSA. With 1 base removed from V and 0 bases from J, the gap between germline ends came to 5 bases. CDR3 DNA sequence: TGTGCCAGCAGCTTAGGGGCTAGCACAGATACGCAGTATTTT. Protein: CASSLGASTDTQYF.

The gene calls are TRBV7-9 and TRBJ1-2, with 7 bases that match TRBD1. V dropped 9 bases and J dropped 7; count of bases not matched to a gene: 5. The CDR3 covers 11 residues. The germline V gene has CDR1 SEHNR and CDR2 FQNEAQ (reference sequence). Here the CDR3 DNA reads TGTGCCAGTGGGTCAGGGGGTGGCTACACCTTC. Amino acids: CASGSGGGYTF.